This passage covers 20 T cell receptor beta chains from one sample sequenced in a study of cytomegalovirus exposure and HLA in healthy donors. Vbeta (60) and Jbeta (13) primers were used in the PCR. Some clones are missing from TCRdb's copy, which holds only in-frame ones; the method was immunoSEQ multiplex PCR. Altogether approximately 100,000 clones are present, roughly three quarters being singletons, with the ten largest covering roughly 8%. The sample taken for sequencing was PBMCs. The receptor set was obtained from a woman between 45 and 60 years old in good health and CMV-seropositive.

The chain carries TRBV12-5 and TRBJ1-2; D is unresolved. The germline V and J ends were trimmed by 2 bases and 8 bases, with 15 bases remaining between them. Per the germline V gene, CDR1 is LGHNT and CDR2 is FRNRAP. This CDR3 contains 14 residues. CDR3 region: CASGLSRHAGGYTF. In nucleotides, the CDR3 is TGTGCTAGTGGTTTGTCACGGCATGCGGGCGGCTACACCTTC.

The sample holds one count of this clone. The chain joins TRBV9 to TRBJ2-3; perhaps TRBD2 as D (5 bases). This CDR3 region has 16 residues. V was clipped by 0 bases and J by 0 bases, with 11 bases between them. Germline CDR1 and CDR2: SGDLS and YYNGEE. The CDR3 loop is CASSVARGASTDTQYF. CDR3 sequence (DNA): TGTGCCAGCAGCGTAGCCCGGGGAGCTAGCACAGATACGCAGTATTTT.

The genes are TRBV6-5 and TRBJ1-2, with D unresolved. CDR1 and CDR2 (germline): MNHEY, SVGAGI. The CDR3 is 15 residues long. Trimming removed 7 bases from V and 1 base from J, with 16 bases in between. CDR3 region: CASTAFPGINYGYTF. DNA of the CDR3: TGTGCCAGCACTGCCTTCCCGGGAATTAACTATGGCTACACCTTC.

This chain links TRBV7-6 with TRBJ2-3, with 16 bases lining up with TRBD2. The CDR3 is made up of 16 amino acids. V was clipped by 5 bases and J by 4 bases; unmatched bases: 3. Per the germline V gene, CDR1 is SGHVS and CDR2 is FNYEAQ. The CDR3 nucleotides read TGTGCCAGCAGCGTCGGGACTAGCGGGAGGGCAGATACGCAGTATTTT. It yields the protein CASSVGTSGRADTQYF.

This clone was counted only a few times. This CDR3 reads CASSQEMAAYNEQFF. The CDR3 coding sequence is TGCGCCAGCAGCCAAGAGATGGCAGCCTACAATGAGCAGTTCTTC. The rearrangement uses TRBV4-3 and TRBJ2-1; D is ambiguous. Germline V gene lookup returns CDR1 LGHNA and CDR2 YSLEER. This CDR3 has 15 amino acids. Trimming stripped 0 bases from V and 2 bases from J, with 8 bases between.

The chain couples TRBV6-5 to TRBJ2-5; 10 bases are a match to TRBD2. V gave up 11 bases and J gave up 5 bases; unmatched junction bases: 11. The CDR3 runs to 14 residues. Germline CDR1 is MNHEY and CDR2 is SVGAGI. The CDR3 nucleotides are TGTGCCTCCAGGGGGCTAGCGGGAGCGGAGACCCAGTACTTC. Translated, it gives CASRGLAGAETQYF.

The rearrangement uses TRBV13 and TRBJ1-6, with a possible D match to TRBD1 (5 bases). This CDR3 has 14 amino acids. Trimming pared 4 bases from V and 7 bases from J, leaving 11 bases between. The V gene's germline CDR1 is PRHDT and CDR2 FYEKMQ (reference sequence). The CDR3 DNA follows: TGTGCCAGCAGCTCGGGACGGGAGAATTCACCCCTCCACTTT. This codes for CASSSGRENSPLHF.

The rearrangement uses TRBV4-3 and TRBJ2-5; 7 positions match TRBD2. With the DNA end fitting TRBJ2-7 better, the J assignment may be wrong. CDR3 length: 13 amino acids. Germline CDR1 is LGHNA and CDR2 is YSLEER. For the CDR3, the DNA is TGCGCCAGCAGCCCGACTAGCAACCACGAGCAGTACTTC. Its translation: CASSPTSNHEQYF.

The chain couples TRBV7-6 to TRBJ2-5; 10 positions match TRBD1. Germline CDR1 and CDR2: SGHVS and FNYEAQ. This CDR3 contains 15 residues. V lost 3 bases, J lost 5 bases, and 6 bases stayed unmatched. The chain's CDR3 is CASSFGTGEGETQYF. CDR3 DNA sequence: TGTGCCAGCAGCTTTGGGACAGGGGAAGGGGAGACCCAGTACTTC.

J is TRBJ2-3 and V is TRBV7-2; the D gene is possibly TRBD1 (6 bases). The V gene lost 5 bases and the J gene lost 4 bases, with 16 bases spanning the gap. The CDR3 is made up of 15 amino acids. Germline values: CDR1 SGHTA, CDR2 FQGNSA. The chain's CDR3 is CASSASRTVADTQYF. In DNA form, the CDR3 reads TGTGCCAGCAGCGCCTCCAGGACAGTGGCAGATACGCAGTATTTT.

The rearrangement links TRBV5-4 to TRBJ2-3; perhaps TRBD1 as D (5 bases). The ends were cut back, 2 bases at V and 6 bases at J, with 10 bases in the middle. The germline gives CDR1 SGHNT, CDR2 YYREEE (reference sequence). This CDR3 spans 13 amino acids. This CDR3 reads CASSLAGADTQYF. The CDR3 nucleotides are TGTGCCAGCAGCTTAGCTGGGGCGGATACGCAGTATTTT.

The chain links TRBV29-1 to TRBJ2-7; 12 bases are a match to TRBD2. Gene TRBJ2-5 matches the end of the DNA better, so the J call may be wrong. CDR1 SQVTM and CDR2 ANQGSEA come from the germline V gene. The CDR3 loop spans 13 amino acids. CDR3 coding DNA: TGCAGCCCGAGACTAGCGGGAGAAGAGACCCAGTACTTC. It specifies CSPRLAGEETQYF.

This clone has just one count. The chain carries TRBV5-6 and TRBJ2-5, with 9 bases aligning to TRBD1. Unmatched junction bases numbered 7, after V lost 0 bases and J lost 7 bases. CDR1 SGHDT and CDR2 YYEEEE come from the germline V gene. The CDR3 totals 15 residues. The CDR3 here is CASSLVTGGNGTQYF. CDR3 coding DNA: TGTGCCAGCAGCTTGGTGACAGGGGGAAATGGGACCCAGTACTTC.

The chain employs TRBV6-1 and TRBJ2-5; D possibly corresponds to TRBD2 (5 bases). Judging by the DNA end, TRBJ2-7 fits better; the J call may be wrong. In germline, CDR1 is MNHNS, CDR2 SASEGT. This CDR3 is built from 15 residues. CDR3 sequence reads: CASSEVLRATYEQYF. The CDR3 DNA is TGTGCCAGCAGTGAAGTGTTGCGGGCTACCTACGAGCAGTACTTC.

The chain joins TRBV10-3 to TRBJ1-2, with 10 nucleotides matching TRBD1. The V gene end was trimmed by 4 bases and the J gene end by 8 bases; junction bases not matched to a gene: 13. This CDR3 has 16 residues. Germline V gene data show CDR1 as ENHRY and CDR2 as SYGVKD. The CDR3 DNA is TGTGCCATCAGTGGTGGGGGACAGGGGAGCCTATTCGGCTACACCTTC. This encodes CAISGGGQGSLFGYTF.

This sequence joins TRBV9 and TRBJ1-3, with 12 bases lining up with TRBD1. Germline trimming cut 2 bases from V and 2 bases from J; bases unmatched to any gene: 5. CDR1 is SGDLS, CDR2 YYNGEE, per germline. There are 17 residues in the CDR3. CDR3 in amino acids: CASSVGQGALAGNTIYF. CDR3 coding DNA: TGTGCCAGCAGCGTGGGACAGGGGGCTTTAGCTGGAAACACCATATATTTT.

This chain links TRBV4-1 with TRBJ2-1, with D unresolved. With 0 bases removed from V and 8 bases from J, the gap between germline ends came to 5 bases. Per the germline V gene, CDR1 is MGHRA and CDR2 is YSYEKL. This CDR3 comprises 12 residues. Here the CDR3 reads CASSQDSDEQFF. The CDR3 DNA is TGCGCCAGCAGCCAAGATAGTGATGAGCAGTTCTTC.

This chain uses TRBV18 with TRBJ2-7, with a tentative D call TRBD2 (5 bases). V was cut by 0 bases and J by 5 bases, with 11 bases left in between. The CDR3 is 14 amino acids. CDR1 and CDR2 from the germline V gene are KGHSH and LQKENI. The CDR3 protein is CASSPPGELDEQYF. The CDR3 coding sequence is TGTGCCAGCTCACCACCGGGCGAACTAGACGAGCAGTACTTC. Variable domain in full (rest from reference TRBV18 and TRBJ2-7): NAGVMQNPRHLVRRRGQEARLRCSPMKGHSHVYWYRQLPEEGLKFMVYLQKENIIDESGMPKERFSAEFPKEGPSILRIQQVVRGDSAAYFCASSPPGELDEQYFGPGTRLTVT.

The CDR3 loop reads CASSVTGGVGYTF. The CDR3 DNA follows: TGTGCCAGTAGTGTTACAGGGGGGGTCGGCTACACCTTC. This rearrangement joins TRBV19 to TRBJ1-2, with 8 bases identical to TRBD1. J was trimmed by 8 bases and V by 5 bases; bases with no gene match: 7. CDR1 is LNHDA, CDR2 SQIVND, per germline (reference sequence). The CDR3 is 13 amino acids.

This chain joins TRBV7-6 and TRBJ2-7, with D possibly TRBD2 on 6 matching bases. The length of the CDR3 is 15 residues. V shed 1 base and J shed 0 bases, with 10 bases lying between them. Germline CDR1 is SGHVS and CDR2 is FNYEAQ. The DNA for the CDR3 is TGTGCCAGCAGCTTAGGAGGCGGGATCTCCTACGAGCAGTACTTC. Amino acids: CASSLGGGISYEQYF.